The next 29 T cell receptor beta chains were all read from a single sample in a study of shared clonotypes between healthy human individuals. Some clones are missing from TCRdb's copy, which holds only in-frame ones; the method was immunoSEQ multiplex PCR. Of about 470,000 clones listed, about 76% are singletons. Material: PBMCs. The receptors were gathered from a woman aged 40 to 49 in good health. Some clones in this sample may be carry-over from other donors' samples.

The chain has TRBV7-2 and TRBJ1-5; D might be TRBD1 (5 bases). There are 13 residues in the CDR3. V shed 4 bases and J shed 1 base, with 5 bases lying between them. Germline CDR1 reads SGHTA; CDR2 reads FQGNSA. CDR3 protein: CASSWDSNQPQHF. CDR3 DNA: TGTGCCAGCAGCTGGGACAGCAATCAGCCCCAGCATTTT.

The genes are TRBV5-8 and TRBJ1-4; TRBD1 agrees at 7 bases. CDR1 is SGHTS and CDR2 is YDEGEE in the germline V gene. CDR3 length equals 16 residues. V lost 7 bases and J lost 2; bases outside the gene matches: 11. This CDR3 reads CASPLWTGATNEKLFF. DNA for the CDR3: TGTGCCAGCCCACTCTGGACAGGAGCCACTAATGAAAAACTGTTTTTT.

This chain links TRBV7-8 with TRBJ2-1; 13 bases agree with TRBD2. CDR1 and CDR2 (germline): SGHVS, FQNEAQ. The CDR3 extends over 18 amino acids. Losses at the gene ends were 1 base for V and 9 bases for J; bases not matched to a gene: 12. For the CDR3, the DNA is TGTGCCAGCAGCTTAGAAGGTCCGGGACTAGCGGGAAAGGGTGAGCAGTTCTTC. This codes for CASSLEGPGLAGKGEQFF.

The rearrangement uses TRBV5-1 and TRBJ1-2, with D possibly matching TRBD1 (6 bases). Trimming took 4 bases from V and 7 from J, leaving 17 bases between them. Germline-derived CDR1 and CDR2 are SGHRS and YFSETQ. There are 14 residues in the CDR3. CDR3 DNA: TGCGCCAGCAGCCCGGGGGCCGGGATGGGTGGCTACACCTTC. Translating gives CASSPGAGMGGYTF.

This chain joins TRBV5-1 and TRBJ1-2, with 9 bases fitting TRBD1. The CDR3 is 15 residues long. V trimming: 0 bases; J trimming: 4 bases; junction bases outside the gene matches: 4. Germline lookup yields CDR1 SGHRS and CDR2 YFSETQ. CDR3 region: CASSLGTGDFYGYTF. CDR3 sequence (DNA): TGCGCCAGCAGCTTGGGGACAGGGGATTTCTATGGCTACACCTTC.

The CDR3 loop is CASSTRDSRYTDTQYF. In DNA form, the CDR3 reads TGTGCCAGTAGTACCCGGGACAGCCGATACACAGATACGCAGTATTTT. The chain carries TRBV19 and TRBJ2-3; 7 nucleotides align to TRBD1. The CDR3 contains 16 residues. The junction had 9 bases not matched to a gene; V was cut back by 4 bases and J by 2 bases. In germline, CDR1 is LNHDA, CDR2 SQIVND (reference sequence). Looking up the rest from reference TRBV19 and TRBJ2-3 gives the full variable domain: DGGITQSPKYLFRKEGQNVTLSCEQNLNHDAMYWYRQDPGQGLRLIYYSQIVNDFQKGDIAEGYSVSREKKESFPLTVTSAQKNPTAFYLCASSTRDSRYTDTQYFGPGTRLTVL.

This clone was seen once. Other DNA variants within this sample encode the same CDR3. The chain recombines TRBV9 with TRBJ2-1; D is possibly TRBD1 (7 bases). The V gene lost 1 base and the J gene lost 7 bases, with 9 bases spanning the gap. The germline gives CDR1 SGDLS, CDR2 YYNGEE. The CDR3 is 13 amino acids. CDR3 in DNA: TGTGCCAGCAGCGTATCAGGGGGGAATGAGCAGTTCTTC. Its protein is CASSVSGGNEQFF.

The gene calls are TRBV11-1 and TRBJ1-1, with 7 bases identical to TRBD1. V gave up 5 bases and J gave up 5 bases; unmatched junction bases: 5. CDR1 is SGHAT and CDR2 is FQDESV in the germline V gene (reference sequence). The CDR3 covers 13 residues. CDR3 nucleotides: TGTGCCAGCAGCCCATACAGGGGTACTGAAGCTTTCTTT. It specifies CASSPYRGTEAFF.

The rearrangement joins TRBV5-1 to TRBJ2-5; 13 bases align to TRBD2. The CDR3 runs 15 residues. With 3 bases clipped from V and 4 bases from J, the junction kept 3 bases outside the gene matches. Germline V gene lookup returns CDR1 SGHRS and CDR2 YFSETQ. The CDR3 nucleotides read TGCGCCAGCAGCTCCCGGACTAGCGGGAGAGAGACCCAGTACTTC. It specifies CASSSRTSGRETQYF.

The DNA of the CDR3 is TGCGCCAGCAGTGAGTCGGCCCACCGGACTAGCGGGAGCAATGAGCAGTTCTTC. Its translation: CASSESAHRTSGSNEQFF. The genes are TRBV10-1 and TRBJ2-1, with 13 bases fitting TRBD2. J gave up 6 bases and V 0 bases, and 8 bases lay outside the gene matches. In germline, CDR1 is WNHNN, CDR2 SYGVQD (reference sequence). The CDR3 extends over 18 amino acids.

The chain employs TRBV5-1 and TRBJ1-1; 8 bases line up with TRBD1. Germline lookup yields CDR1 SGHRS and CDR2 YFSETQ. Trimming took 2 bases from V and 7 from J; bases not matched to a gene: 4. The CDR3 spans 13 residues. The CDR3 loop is CASSFRDRLEAFF. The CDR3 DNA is TGCGCCAGCAGCTTCCGGGACAGGCTTGAAGCTTTCTTT.

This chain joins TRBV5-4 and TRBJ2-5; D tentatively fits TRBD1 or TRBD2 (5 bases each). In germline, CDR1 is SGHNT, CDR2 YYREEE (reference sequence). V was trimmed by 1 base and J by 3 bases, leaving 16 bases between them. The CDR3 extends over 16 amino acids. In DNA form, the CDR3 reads TGTGCCAGCAGCTTGTATGGGACCCCGGGGAAAGAGACCCAGTACTTC. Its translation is CASSLYGTPGKETQYF.

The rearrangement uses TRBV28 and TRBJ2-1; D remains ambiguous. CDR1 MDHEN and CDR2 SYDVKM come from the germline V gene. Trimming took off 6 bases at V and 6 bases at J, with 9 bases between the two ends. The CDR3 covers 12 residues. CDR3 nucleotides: TGTGCCAGCAGGAAGGGATCCAATGAGCAGTTCTTC. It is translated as CASRKGSNEQFF.

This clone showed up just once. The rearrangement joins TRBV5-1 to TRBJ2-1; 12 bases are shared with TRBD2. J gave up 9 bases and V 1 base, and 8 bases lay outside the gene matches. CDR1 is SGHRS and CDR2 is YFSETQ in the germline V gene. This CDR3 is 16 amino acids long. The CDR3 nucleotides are TGCGCCAGCAGCTTGAAAGGACTAGCGGGATCCGGTGAGCAGTTCTTC. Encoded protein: CASSLKGLAGSGEQFF.

CDR3 amino acids: CAISAQTGSYGYTF. The DNA for the CDR3 is TGTGCCATCAGTGCCCAGACAGGGTCCTATGGCTACACCTTC. This chain connects TRBV10-3 to TRBJ1-2, with 7 nucleotides matching TRBD1. Germline-derived CDR1 and CDR2 are ENHRY and SYGVKD. The CDR3 contains 14 residues. The V gene end was trimmed by 4 bases and the J gene end by 4 bases; junction bases not matched to a gene: 6.

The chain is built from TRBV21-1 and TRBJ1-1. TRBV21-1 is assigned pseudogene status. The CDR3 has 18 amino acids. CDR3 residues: CASSKGGGRGPLNTEAFF. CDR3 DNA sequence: TGTGCCAGCAGCAAAGGGGGAGGGAGGGGACCCCTCAACACTGAAGCTTTCTTT.

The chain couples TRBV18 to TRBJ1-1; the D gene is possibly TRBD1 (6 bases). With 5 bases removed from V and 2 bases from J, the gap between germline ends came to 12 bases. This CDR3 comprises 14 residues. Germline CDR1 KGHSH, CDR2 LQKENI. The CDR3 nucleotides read TGTGCCAGCTCAACGGCCAGGGGAAACACTGAAGCTTTCTTT. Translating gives CASSTARGNTEAFF.

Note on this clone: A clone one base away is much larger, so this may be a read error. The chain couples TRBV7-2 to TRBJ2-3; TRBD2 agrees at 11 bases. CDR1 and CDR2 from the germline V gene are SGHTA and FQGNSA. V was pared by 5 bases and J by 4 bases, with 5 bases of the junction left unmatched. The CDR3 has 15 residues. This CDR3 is CASSPTSGRADTQYF. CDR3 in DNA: TGTGCCAGCAGCCCCACTAGCGGGAGAGCAGATACGCAGTATTTT.

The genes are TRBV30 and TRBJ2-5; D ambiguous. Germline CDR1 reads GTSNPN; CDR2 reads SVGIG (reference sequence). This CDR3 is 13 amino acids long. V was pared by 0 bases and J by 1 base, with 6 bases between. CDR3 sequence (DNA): TGTGCCTGGAGTGTACAGTTCCAAGAGACCCAGTACTTC. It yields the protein CAWSVQFQETQYF.

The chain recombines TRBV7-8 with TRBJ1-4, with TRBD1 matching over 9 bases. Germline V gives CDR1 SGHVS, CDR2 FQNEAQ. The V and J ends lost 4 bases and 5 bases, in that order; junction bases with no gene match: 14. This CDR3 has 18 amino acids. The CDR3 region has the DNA TGTGCCAGCAGCTCGTACAGGGGGCCCAACCAGGAGAATGAAAAACTGTTTTTT. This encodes CASSSYRGPNQENEKLFF.

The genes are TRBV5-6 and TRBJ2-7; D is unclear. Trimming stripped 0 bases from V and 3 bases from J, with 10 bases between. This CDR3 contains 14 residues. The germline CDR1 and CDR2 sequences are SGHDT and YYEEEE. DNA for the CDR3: TGTGCCAGCAGCTTGGGCAGGCGATTCTACGAGCAGTACTTC. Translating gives CASSLGRRFYEQYF.

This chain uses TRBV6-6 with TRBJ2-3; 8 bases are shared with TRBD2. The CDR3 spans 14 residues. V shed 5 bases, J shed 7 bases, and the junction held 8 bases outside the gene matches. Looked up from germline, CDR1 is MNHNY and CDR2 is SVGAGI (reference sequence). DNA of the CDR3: TGTGCCAGCAGTCCCCGGGGGGGCTCGAATACGCAGTATTTT. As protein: CASSPRGGSNTQYF.

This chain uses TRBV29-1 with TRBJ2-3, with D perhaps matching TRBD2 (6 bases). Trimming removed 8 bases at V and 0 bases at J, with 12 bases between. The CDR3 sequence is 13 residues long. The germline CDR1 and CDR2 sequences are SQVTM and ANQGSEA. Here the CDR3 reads CSHGGGSTDTQYF. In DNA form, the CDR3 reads TGCAGCCACGGTGGAGGGAGCACAGATACGCAGTATTTT.

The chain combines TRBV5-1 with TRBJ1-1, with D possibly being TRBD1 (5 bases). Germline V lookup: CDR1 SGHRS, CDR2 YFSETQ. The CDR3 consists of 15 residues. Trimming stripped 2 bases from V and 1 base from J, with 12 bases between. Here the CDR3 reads CASSFALDRNTEAFF. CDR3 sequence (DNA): TGCGCCAGCAGCTTCGCCCTTGACAGGAACACTGAAGCTTTCTTT. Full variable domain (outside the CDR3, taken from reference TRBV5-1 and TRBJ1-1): KAGVTQTPRYLIKTRGQQVTLSCSPISGHRSVSWYQQTPGQGLQFLFEYFSETQRNKGNFPGRFSGRQFSNSRSEMNVSTLELGDSALYLCASSFALDRNTEAFFGQGTRLTVV.

The CDR3 DNA reads as TGTGCCAGCAGCCCCGGACAGGGAGGGGTCTGCACTGAAGCTTTCTTT. Its translation is CASSPGQGGVCTEAFF. The chain joins TRBV21-1 to TRBJ1-1; TRBD1, the table's D call, lacks a check against the DNA. TRBV21-1 is a pseudogene segment. The CDR3 loop spans 16 amino acids.

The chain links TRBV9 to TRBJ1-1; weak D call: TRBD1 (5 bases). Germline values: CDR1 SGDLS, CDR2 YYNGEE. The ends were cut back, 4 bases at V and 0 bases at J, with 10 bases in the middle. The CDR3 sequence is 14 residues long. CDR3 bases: TGTGCCAGCAGCCCACCGACAGTGAACACTGAAGCTTTCTTT. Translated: CASSPPTVNTEAFF.

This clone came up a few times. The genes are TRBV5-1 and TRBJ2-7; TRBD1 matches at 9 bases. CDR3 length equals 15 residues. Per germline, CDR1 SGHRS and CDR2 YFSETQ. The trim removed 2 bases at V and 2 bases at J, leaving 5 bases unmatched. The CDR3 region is CASSLGQGRTYEQYF. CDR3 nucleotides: TGCGCCAGCAGCTTAGGACAGGGGCGTACCTACGAGCAGTACTTC. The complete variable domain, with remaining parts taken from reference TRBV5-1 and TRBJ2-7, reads KAGVTQTPRYLIKTRGQQVTLSCSPISGHRSVSWYQQTPGQGLQFLFEYFSETQRNKGNFPGRFSGRQFSNSRSEMNVSTLELGDSALYLCASSLGQGRTYEQYFGPGTRLTVT.

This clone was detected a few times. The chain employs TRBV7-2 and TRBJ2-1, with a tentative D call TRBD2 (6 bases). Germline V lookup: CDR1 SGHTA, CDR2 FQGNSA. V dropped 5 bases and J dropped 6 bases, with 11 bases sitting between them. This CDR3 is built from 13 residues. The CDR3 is CASSPGLVNEQFF. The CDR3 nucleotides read TGTGCCAGCAGCCCGGGACTCGTCAATGAGCAGTTCTTC.

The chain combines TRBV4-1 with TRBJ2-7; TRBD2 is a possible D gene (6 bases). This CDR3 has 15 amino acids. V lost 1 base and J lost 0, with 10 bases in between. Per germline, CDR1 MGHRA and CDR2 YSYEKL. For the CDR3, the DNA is TGCGCCAGCAGCCAAGGTAATAGCGGCTCCTACGAGCAGTACTTC. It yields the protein CASSQGNSGSYEQYF.